The 29 T cell receptor beta chains below were found in one sample sequenced in a study of blood T cell repertoires in COVID-19. The table came from immunoSEQ multiplex PCR; TCRdb's copy has only in-frame clones and leaves some out. The sample shows around 130,000 clones, over 70% of them seen only once. Material: peripheral blood. The receptors here all came from a man aged 55-75 years with active or convalescent COVID-19.

The rearrangement uses TRBV6-7 and TRBJ2-7; D might be TRBD2 (6 bases). Being an ORF, TRBV6-7 has a function that is uncertain. V lost 5 bases, J lost 2 bases, and 16 bases lay in between. The CDR3 spans 15 residues. CDR3 sequence: CASSPLRDSTYEQYF. The DNA for the CDR3 is TGTGCCAGCAGTCCCCTCCGGGACTCAACCTACGAGCAGTACTTC.

In DNA, the CDR3 is TGTGCCAGCAGCCCTCCCGCGGGGTACTCTGGAAACACCATATATTTT. Its protein is CASSPPAGYSGNTIYF. This sequence joins TRBV7-2 and TRBJ1-3; D unresolved. Trimming removed 5 bases from V and 0 bases from J, with 14 bases in between. This CDR3 spans 16 amino acids. CDR1 is SGHTA, CDR2 FQGNSA, per germline.

The J gene is TRBJ1-4, the V gene TRBV29-1, with 10 nucleotides matching TRBD1. Germline V gives CDR1 SQVTM, CDR2 ANQGSEA. Unmatched junction bases numbered 12, after V lost 6 bases and J lost 8 bases. The CDR3 is made up of 15 amino acids. CDR3: CSVLKNRDRGEKLFF. DNA of the CDR3: TGCAGCGTCCTCAAAAACCGGGACAGGGGAGAAAAACTGTTTTTT.

The chain recombines TRBV20-1 with TRBJ1-1; possible D gene TRBD1, 6 bases. The CDR3 length is 13 residues. From germline, CDR1 is DFQATT and CDR2 SNEGSKA (reference sequence). Trimming removed 3 bases from V and 0 bases from J, with 8 bases in between. CDR3 protein: CSASNRVNTEAFF. The CDR3 bases are TGCAGTGCTAGTAACAGGGTGAACACTGAAGCTTTCTTT.

V is TRBV6-5 and J is TRBJ1-4; 9 positions agree with TRBD1. V dropped 6 bases and J dropped 8; count of bases not matched to a gene: 4. The CDR3 covers 13 residues. Germline CDR1 reads MNHEY; CDR2 reads SVGAGI. CDR3 loop: CASSGTGYEKLFF. The CDR3 nucleotides read TGTGCCAGCAGCGGGACAGGGTACGAAAAACTGTTTTTT.

The CDR3 region is CASSPDRAREKLFF. The CDR3 nucleotides read TGTGCCAGCAGCCCGGACAGGGCCAGAGAAAAACTGTTTTTT. The rearrangement links TRBV6-5 to TRBJ1-4; 8 nucleotides agree with TRBD1. V trimming: 6 bases; J trimming: 8 bases; junction bases outside the gene matches: 8. CDR1 MNHEY and CDR2 SVGAGI come from the germline V gene. The CDR3 consists of 14 residues.

Here the CDR3 reads CASSNTGPDTQYF. CDR3 in DNA: TGTGCCAGTAGTAATACAGGTCCAGATACGCAGTATTTT. The V gene is TRBV19, the J gene TRBJ2-3; tentative D call: TRBD1 (5 bases). V lost 4 bases, J lost 4 bases, and 9 bases lay in between. Germline CDR1 and CDR2: LNHDA and SQIVND (reference sequence). The CDR3 runs to 13 residues.

The V gene is TRBV28, the J gene TRBJ2-5; 12 bases align to TRBD2. Trimming at V came to 6 bases and at J to 4 bases, leaving 9 bases not matched to a gene. Germline V gene data show CDR1 as MDHEN and CDR2 as SYDVKM. The CDR3 loop spans 16 amino acids. As DNA, the CDR3 is TGTGCCAGCAGCTTCGGACTAGCGGGAACGAGAGAGACCCAGTACTTC. It is translated as CASSFGLAGTRETQYF.

V gene TRBV11-2 combines with J gene TRBJ1-5; 7 bases fit TRBD1. CDR1 SGHAT and CDR2 FQNNGV come from the germline V gene. The V segment lost 5 bases and the J segment 3 bases; nucleotides outside the gene matches: 4. This CDR3 has 14 amino acids. CDR3 sequence: CASSPGTVNQPQHF. In nucleotides, the CDR3 is TGTGCCAGCAGCCCCGGGACAGTCAATCAGCCCCAGCATTTT.

V is TRBV6-5 and J is TRBJ1-2; the D gene is possibly TRBD1 (5 bases). CDR1 and CDR2 from the germline V gene are MNHEY and SVGAGI. The length of the CDR3 is 14 residues. Trimming shortened V by 4 bases and J by 5 bases, and 14 bases separated the two germline ends. The CDR3 sequence is CASSSLLGGYGYTF. The DNA for the CDR3 is TGTGCCAGCAGTTCCCTACTGGGGGGTTATGGCTACACCTTC.

This chain connects TRBV20-1 to TRBJ1-4, with no clear D. Deletions cut 6 bases from V and 8 bases from J, with 10 bases between. The germline CDR1 and CDR2 sequences are DFQATT and SNEGSKA (reference sequence). The CDR3 contains 11 residues. The DNA for the CDR3 is TGCAGTGCGGTCATAGCCGAAAAACTGTTTTTT. Protein sequence: CSAVIAEKLFF.

This clone appeared a single time. The rearrangement uses TRBV25-1 and TRBJ1-4, with D perhaps TRBD1 (5 bases). The CDR3 is 16 residues long. Between the trimmed V and J ends, which lost 1 base and 0 bases, there was a span of 9 bases. From germline, CDR1 is MGHDK and CDR2 SYGVNS. DNA of the CDR3: TGTGCCAGCAGTGAATGGGTAGGGGCAACTAATGAAAAACTGTTTTTT. This gives the protein CASSEWVGATNEKLFF.

The genes are TRBV24-1 and TRBJ2-1; 7 bases are shared with TRBD1. Trimming took 4 bases from V and 6 from J; bases not matched to a gene: 5. Germline lookup yields CDR1 KGHDR and CDR2 SFDVKD. This CDR3 is 14 amino acids long. The CDR3 sequence: CATSDPGQSNEQFF. In nucleotides, the CDR3 is TGTGCCACCAGTGACCCGGGACAGAGCAATGAGCAGTTCTTC.

Regarding this clone: Other nucleotide sequences in the sample specify the same CDR3. This chain joins TRBV28 and TRBJ1-2; 9 bases align to TRBD1. J was trimmed by 4 bases and V by 4 bases; bases with no gene match: 4. Per the germline V gene, CDR1 is MDHEN and CDR2 is SYDVKM. The length of the CDR3 is 14 residues. DNA of the CDR3: TGTGCCAGCAGTTCGGGACAGGGCGGCTATGGCTACACCTTC. This translates into CASSSGQGGYGYTF.

The CDR3, as DNA: TGCGCCAGCAGCCAACCCCCAGGACTAGCGGGAGTCAGAGAGACCCAGTACTTC. This encodes CASSQPPGLAGVRETQYF. The chain employs TRBV4-1 and TRBJ2-5, with 13 nucleotides matching TRBD2. Germline CDR1 is MGHRA and CDR2 is YSYEKL. The CDR3 has 18 residues. The trim removed 2 bases at V and 4 bases at J, leaving 10 bases unmatched.

V is TRBV28 and J is TRBJ2-4, with 9 positions matching TRBD1. From germline, CDR1 is MDHEN and CDR2 SYDVKM. The CDR3 sequence is 15 residues long. J gave up 11 bases and V 6 bases, and 14 bases lay outside the gene matches. CDR3 in DNA: TGTGCCAGCAGCCGTCTTACAGGGGGCTTATCCTTTCAGTACTTC. This translates into CASSRLTGGLSFQYF.

Only one count was recorded for this clone. This sequence joins TRBV5-1 and TRBJ2-5; perhaps TRBD2 as D (6 bases). Germline CDR1 SGHRS, CDR2 YFSETQ. Trimming pared 4 bases from V and 5 bases from J, leaving 9 bases between. The CDR3 has 12 amino acids. Here the CDR3 DNA reads TGCGCCAGCAGCCGGGGAGGCGAGACCCAGTACTTC. This sequence encodes CASSRGGETQYF.

The rearrangement uses TRBV11-3 and TRBJ2-3; TRBD2 matches 9 bases. CDR3 length equals 16 residues. The V segment lost 1 base and the J segment 4 bases; nucleotides outside the gene matches: 6. Germline V lookup: CDR1 SGHNT, CDR2 YENEEA. CDR3 coding DNA: TGTGCCAGCAGCTTAGGTGGCGGGAGGGCCGCAGATACGCAGTATTTT. It encodes CASSLGGGRAADTQYF.

The chain has TRBV18 and TRBJ2-4, with 7 positions matching TRBD2. The junction had 7 bases not matched to a gene; V was cut back by 0 bases and J by 2 bases. Germline V gene sequence: CDR1 KGHSH, CDR2 LQKENI. The CDR3 has 17 residues. The CDR3, as DNA: TGTGCCAGCTCACCACCGATGACCGGGGGGTCCAAAAACATTCAGTACTTC. It is translated as CASSPPMTGGSKNIQYF.

This rearrangement joins TRBV19 to TRBJ2-2; weak D call: TRBD1 (6 bases). The CDR3 length is 16 residues. The germline V and J ends were trimmed by 0 bases and 1 base, with 9 bases remaining between them. Per germline, CDR1 LNHDA and CDR2 SQIVND (reference sequence). CDR3 loop: CASSIESGVNTGELFF. CDR3 nucleotides: TGTGCCAGTAGTATAGAATCAGGGGTGAACACCGGGGAGCTGTTTTTT.

This clone occurred once. This chain uses TRBV7-2 with TRBJ2-7, with TRBD1 matching 7 bases. V lost 1 base, J lost 6 bases, and 6 bases stayed unmatched. The CDR3 loop spans 14 amino acids. Germline V lookup: CDR1 SGHTA, CDR2 FQGNSA. CDR3 sequence: CASSLVVGGVEQYF. CDR3 DNA sequence: TGTGCCAGCAGCTTAGTGGTAGGGGGCGTCGAGCAGTACTTC.

The V and J genes are TRBV5-4 and TRBJ2-5, with 8 bases aligning to TRBD1. CDR3 length equals 18 residues. The trim removed 1 base at V and 4 bases at J, leaving 15 bases unmatched. Germline CDR1 and CDR2: SGHNT and YYREEE (reference sequence). The CDR3 loop is CASSLLVSNRGSGETQYF. Here the CDR3 DNA reads TGTGCCAGCAGCTTGTTGGTATCTAACAGGGGGTCCGGAGAGACCCAGTACTTC.

CDR3 coding DNA: TGTGCCAGCAGTGAAGGGCTCTACAATGAGCAGTTCTTC. Translating it yields CASSEGLYNEQFF. The gene calls are TRBV2 and TRBJ2-1; D is undetermined. V gave up 1 base and J gave up 3 bases, with 4 bases separating them. Germline-derived CDR1 and CDR2 are SNHLY and FYNNEI. This CDR3 has 13 amino acids.

The CDR3 protein is CASSIRGGANEKLFF. In DNA, the CDR3 is TGTGCCAGCAGCATACGGGGAGGAGCTAATGAAAAACTGTTTTTT. The chain joins TRBV11-2 to TRBJ1-4; unclear D gene. CDR3 length: 15 residues. Germline loops: CDR1 SGHAT, CDR2 FQNNGV. Trimming left V 5 bases short and J 3 bases short, with 13 bases between.

The chain recombines TRBV5-1 with TRBJ2-7; 8 nucleotides match TRBD1. This CDR3 spans 14 amino acids. Losses at the gene ends were 4 bases for V and 0 bases for J; bases not matched to a gene: 3. CDR1 SGHRS and CDR2 YFSETQ come from the germline V gene. In DNA, the CDR3 is TGCGCCAGCAGCCCGGGGACAGGCTCCTACGAGCAGTACTTC. Residues: CASSPGTGSYEQYF.

The rearrangement joins TRBV5-1 to TRBJ1-6, with 8 bases lining up with TRBD1. This CDR3 region has 14 residues. J gave up 10 bases and V 0 bases, and 3 bases lay outside the gene matches. Germline V CDR1 and CDR2: SGHRS, YFSETQ. The chain's CDR3 is CASSLETGVSPLHF. CDR3 sequence (DNA): TGCGCCAGCAGCTTGGAGACAGGGGTATCACCCCTCCACTTT.

The V call is TRBV4-3, the J call TRBJ1-1, with TRBD1 matching 9 bases. This CDR3 comprises 14 residues. CDR1 LGHNA and CDR2 YSLEER come from the germline V gene. V dropped 3 bases and J dropped 11; count of bases not matched to a gene: 10. CDR3 DNA: TGCGCCAGCAGCCAGTTCTACAGGGGGCTCGGGGCTTTCTTT. Its protein product is CASSQFYRGLGAFF.

The J gene is TRBJ2-1, the V gene TRBV11-2, with 11 bases aligning to TRBD2. J was trimmed by 7 bases and V by 7 bases; bases with no gene match: 6. The CDR3 is 14 amino acids. Germline V gene data show CDR1 as SGHAT and CDR2 as FQNNGV. Here the CDR3 DNA reads TGTGCCAGCACCCCGGGACTAGCGGCTAATGAGCAGTTCTTC. Residues: CASTPGLAANEQFF.

This chain joins TRBV24-1 and TRBJ2-3, with 10 bases fitting TRBD2. After removal of 5 bases from V and 6 bases from J, the junction contained 13 bases not matched to a gene. The CDR3 length is 17 residues. The germline V gene encodes CDR1 KGHDR and CDR2 SFDVKD. CDR3 bases: TGTGCCACCAGTGTTGCTAGCGGGAGCTTTGAGTCGGATACGCAGTATTTT. Its translation is CATSVASGSFESDTQYF.